This TCR beta chain originates from a study of identical twins. This clonotype was seen a few times. The CDR3 has 15 residues. Germline assignment: CDR1 SQVTM and CDR2 ANQGSEA. V was clipped by 5 bases and J by 2 bases; unmatched bases: 6. Through template switching, a universal primer site was introduced, and the cDNA contained unique molecular identifiers. TCRdb reprocessed the 5' RACE reads via MiXCR and lists one record per CDR3 protein. The table lists hundreds of thousands of distinct CDR3 sequences, about 20% of them singletons. These sequences were also reported in another study, on T cells expressing NK-cell markers. According to that study: The study drew TCR beta repertoires from sorted CD3+CD56+NKG2C+, CD3+CD56+NKG2C- and CD3+CD56-NKG2C+ T cells. Top CD8+ clonotypes included the dominant CD3+CD56+NKG2C+ clonotypes in roughly 6 donors.

The receptor was derived from a woman in her late teens or twenties in good health. J is TRBJ2-3 and V is TRBV29-1; 11 nucleotides align to TRBD2. Sequenced sample: PBMCs. CDR3 coding DNA: TGCAGCGTTTCCGGGACTAGCGGTCCCACAGATACGCAGTATTTT. As protein: CSVSGTSGPTDTQYF.